The clone carrying this T cell receptor beta chain was counted at least ten times. Its specificity is unknown. Coverage ceases 3 residues before the CDR3 finishes, and the germline J gene fills in the end. Sequencing input was equivalent genomic DNA from CVID and controls. TCRdb keeps only in-frame clones here, not all; method: immunoSEQ multiplex PCR. This sample comprises fewer than 30,000 clones, none seen once only. V lost 8 bases, J lost 5 bases, and 18 bases lay in between. Germline V gene lookup returns CDR1 LNHDA and CDR2 SQIVND (reference sequence). CDR3 length equals 14 residues. The entry originates in a study of T cell clonality in common variable immunodeficiency. Findings of the study overall: Fewer TCRbeta clones were shared among CVID subjects than controls. In common variable immunodeficiency, TCR beta chains reportedly carried fewer deletions and N-nucleotide insertions.

V usage is TRBV19 and J usage is TRBJ2-5; perhaps TRBD1 as D (5 bases). Specimen: peripheral blood mononuclear cells. This clonotype was obtained from a human donor with common variable immunodeficiency. The CDR3 DNA, read in part, is TGTGCCAGTTCCCCCAGGGATGAGTTTGAGACC. Translated: CASSPRDEFET. The entire CDR3 protein reads CASSPRDEFETQYF.